The TCR beta chain under discussion was sequenced for a study of radiation and T cells in renal cell carcinoma. Findings of the study overall: From baseline, blood top tumor clonotypes peaked at 2 weeks post-radiation.

Assay used: immunoSEQ multiplex PCR; TCRdb lists only in-frame clones, some missing. The table includes some 75,000 clones, roughly 80% detected once. V lost 1 base and J lost 4; bases outside the gene matches: 11. Germline CDR1 reads LGHNA; CDR2 reads YNFKEQ. The CDR3 has 17 amino acids. As for time point: blood 2 weeks post-SBRT. Treatment described: 15 Gy SBRT to primary tumor, nephrectomy 4 weeks later. Clear cell pathology was present in this patient's renal cell carcinoma. Details on this clone: Its target is not known.

The rearrangement links TRBV4-2 to TRBJ2-3, with 7 bases lining up with TRBD2. Material: blood, obtained from a patient whose treatment included radiotherapy and nephrectomy. The sequence derives from a man between 60 and 70 years old with renal cell carcinoma. The CDR3 here is CASSQAIGTTAPDTQYF. The CDR3 DNA sequence: TGTGCCAGCAGCCAAGCCATCGGGACTACAGCTCCAGATACGCAGTATTTT.